The clone carrying this TCR beta chain has ten or more counts. What it recognizes is unknown. TCRdb called the 5' RACE reads again in MiXCR, with one record for every CDR3 protein. The sample yields 150,000 or so distinct CDR3 sequences, under 4.5% seen once. This sample stems from a study of identical twins. Study-level findings and limits: Donors were not followed over many years; analysis was cross-sectional. Cord blood's abundant beta clonotypes had fewer insertions, unlike memory repertoires.

Material: memory T cells sorted from blood. The clonotype comes from a man younger than 35 in good health.

The CDR3: CASSWEGLNYGYTF. The CDR3 DNA reads as TGTGCCAGCAGTTGGGAGGGACTGAACTATGGCTACACCTTC. The chain couples TRBV2 to TRBJ1-2, with TRBD1 as a possible D gene (5 bases). CDR3 length equals 14 residues. CDR1 SNHLY and CDR2 FYNNEI come from the germline V gene. Trimming pared 5 bases from V and 2 bases from J, leaving 12 bases between. Combining the CDR3 with reference TRBV2 and TRBJ1-2 gives the whole variable domain EPEVTQTPSHQVTQMGQEVILRCVPISNHLYFYWYRQILGQKVEFLVSFYNNEISEKSEIFDDQFSVERPDGSNFTLKIRSTKLEDSAMYFCASSWEGLNYGYTFGSGTRLTVV.